The 7 T cell receptor beta chains below were found in one sample sequenced in a study of shared clonotypes between healthy human individuals. Libraries were prepared by immunoSEQ multiplex PCR; TCRdb keeps only in-frame clonotypes and omits some of them. This table holds about 300,000 clones, over 65% found once. Sample: memory CD4+ T cells sorted from blood. The subset is: CD45RA-negative fraction. The source is a man aged 25-45 years in good health.

The V call is TRBV29-1, the J call TRBJ2-7; D uncertain. Trimming cost V 6 bases and J 6 bases, with 21 bases left between them. CDR1 and CDR2 from the germline V gene are SQVTM and ANQGSEA. This CDR3 contains 14 residues. CDR3 in DNA: TGCAGCGTCGTTATCCGACGGCTGTCGGGCGAGCAGTACTTC. This gives the protein CSVVIRRLSGEQYF.

V gene TRBV5-1 combines with J gene TRBJ2-3, with D possibly called TRBD1 or TRBD2 (5 bases each). Trimming shortened V by 1 base and J by 4 bases, and 13 bases separated the two germline ends. The CDR3 loop spans 15 amino acids. The germline gives CDR1 SGHRS, CDR2 YFSETQ. DNA of the CDR3: TGCGCCAGCAGCTTGCAGGAGATGGGGGCAGATACGCAGTATTTT. This sequence encodes CASSLQEMGADTQYF.

The rearrangement uses TRBV5-4 and TRBJ2-5; D may match TRBD1 or TRBD2 (5 bases each). The V gene's germline CDR1 is SGHNT and CDR2 YYREEE (reference sequence). The CDR3 is made up of 14 amino acids. Between the trimmed V and J ends, which lost 4 bases and 5 bases, there was a span of 15 bases. CDR3 bases: TGTGCCAGCAGCGGGTGGGGGTTGTATGAGACCCAGTACTTC. Translating it yields CASSGWGLYETQYF.

The genes are TRBV11-3 and TRBJ2-3; D is possibly TRBD1 or TRBD2 (5 bases each). Germline V CDR1 and CDR2: SGHNT, YENEEA. V was pared by 3 bases and J by 1 base, with 11 bases between. The CDR3 loop spans 15 amino acids. The CDR3: CASSLGVVGTDTQYF. The CDR3 nucleotides are TGTGCCAGCAGCTTGGGGGTAGTGGGCACAGATACGCAGTATTTT.

This sequence joins TRBV2 and TRBJ2-1, with D possibly matching TRBD2 (5 bases). Germline V gene lookup returns CDR1 SNHLY and CDR2 FYNNEI. The V and J ends lost 5 bases and 9 bases respectively, with 17 bases between them. The CDR3 consists of 14 residues. CDR3 coding DNA: TGTGCCAGCAGTATAACGGCCTATAGCGTTGAGCAGTTCTTC. Its translation is CASSITAYSVEQFF. Together with reference TRBV2 and TRBJ2-1, the CDR3 gives the full variable domain: EPEVTQTPSHQVTQMGQEVILRCVPISNHLYFYWYRQILGQKVEFLVSFYNNEISEKSEIFDDQFSVERPDGSNFTLKIRSTKLEDSAMYFCASSITAYSVEQFFGPGTRLTVL.

The genes are TRBV9 and TRBJ1-2, with TRBD1 matching over 9 bases. The trim removed 4 bases at V and 5 bases at J, leaving 6 bases unmatched. The CDR3 covers 14 residues. In germline, CDR1 is SGDLS, CDR2 YYNGEE. CDR3 coding DNA: TGTGCCAGCAGCCCCAGGGACAGGGCTTATGGCTACACCTTC. Translated, it gives CASSPRDRAYGYTF.

This rearrangement joins TRBV12-5 to TRBJ1-1, with D unclear. The CDR3 is 16 amino acids. Trimming took off 0 bases at V and 1 base at J, with 12 bases between the two ends. Germline V gene sequence: CDR1 LGHNT, CDR2 FRNRAP. The CDR3 DNA sequence: TGTGCTAGTGGTTTGGTACGGTCCGCGGGGAACACTGAAGCTTTCTTT. Translation: CASGLVRSAGNTEAFF.